This T cell receptor (beta chain) is from a study of blood T cell repertoires in COVID-19. Study in general: COVID-19 samples from acute and convalescent phases originated in the United States, Italy and Spain.

Participants had their cohort set by participant-reported clinical history. Under the authors' procedure: Amplifying reference gene primers gave estimates of nucleated cell counts. Produced via immunoSEQ multiplex PCR; TCRdb's table is partial and in-frame only. The V and J calls and clone size were taken over from that table, and D and trimming were inferred from the DNA. Counted here are 150,000 to 200,000 clones, over 75% occurring once; the ten biggest clones make up approximately 9%. V was clipped by 5 bases and J by 3 bases, with 12 bases between them. Germline V lookup: CDR1 SGHRS, CDR2 YFSETQ. This CDR3 contains 13 residues. This clone has a single count.

The chain recombines TRBV5-1 with TRBJ2-7; TRBD2 is a possible D gene (5 bases). The sequenced sample consisted of PBMCs or T cells enriched from blood (not recorded which). The sequence was obtained from a woman aged 18 to 35 who had recovered from COVID-19. The CDR3 here is CASSRGIDYEQYF. DNA of the CDR3: TGCGCCAGCAGTCGGGGAATAGACTACGAGCAGTACTTC.